These 20 T cell receptor beta chains were all obtained from the same sample, sequenced in a study of T cell responses to AZD1222 COVID-19 vaccine (dated by TCRdb to the early 2020s). Libraries were built with the immunoSEQ multiplex PCR assay. TCRdb holds this immuneACCESS table with in-frame rearrangements only. Some clones are missing; in checked studies, unresolved V genes explain under half, and the rest has no known cause. This sample is represented by about 140,000 clones; about nine tenths of them were singletons. The top ten hold over 1.5% of the sample. Sample time point, as interpreted from the label and publication: baseline before first vaccination. This sample comprised peripheral blood, obtained on day 0 of AZD1222 vaccination. The receptor set was obtained from an adult in good health.

The rearrangement links TRBV6-1 to TRBJ1-2, with unresolved D. Trimming stripped 3 bases from V and 2 bases from J, with 13 bases between. CDR3 size: 15 residues. CDR1 and CDR2 (germline): MNHNS, SASEGT. CDR3 coding DNA: TGTGCCAGCAGTGACGTTTCCACGGGGAACTATGGCTACACCTTC. Its translation: CASSDVSTGNYGYTF.

The chain combines TRBV5-1 with TRBJ1-1, with 9 bases matching TRBD1. After removal of 4 bases from V and 3 bases from J, the junction contained 13 bases not matched to a gene. The CDR3 contains 17 residues. From germline, CDR1 is SGHRS and CDR2 YFSETQ. CDR3: CASSQILQGASDTEAFF. CDR3 DNA sequence: TGCGCCAGCAGCCAGATATTACAGGGGGCGTCGGACACTGAAGCTTTCTTT.

This clone showed up just once. A much more abundant neighbour one base away suggests this may be a read error. The gene calls are TRBV30 and TRBJ2-6; the match to TRBD2 covers 7 bases. This CDR3 is built from 16 residues. Germline assignment: CDR1 GTSNPN and CDR2 SVGIG (reference sequence). CDR3 loop: CAGSGGGISGANVLTF. The CDR3 DNA sequence: TGTGCCGGGAGTGGGGGGGGGATCTCTGGGGCCAACGTCCTGACTTTC.

The J gene is TRBJ1-1, the V gene TRBV5-5, with D perhaps matching TRBD1 (5 bases). The CDR3 is 13 residues long. From germline, CDR1 is SGHKS and CDR2 YYEKEE (reference sequence). Trimming took off 4 bases at V and 2 bases at J, with 9 bases between the two ends. The CDR3 protein is CASSRGPNTEAFF. CDR3 sequence (DNA): TGTGCCAGCAGCAGGGGACCCAACACTGAAGCTTTCTTT.

V usage is TRBV18 and J usage is TRBJ2-5; D remains unclear. The V gene lost 1 base and the J gene lost 5 bases, with 14 bases spanning the gap. Germline assignment: CDR1 KGHSH and CDR2 LQKENI. CDR3 size: 15 residues. CDR3 sequence (DNA): TGTGCCAGCTCACCACTGGGCCCCGCCGGGGAGACCCAGTACTTC. Translated: CASSPLGPAGETQYF.

V gene TRBV5-4 combines with J gene TRBJ1-6; TRBD1 aligns across 10 bases. The CDR3 runs to 16 residues. J was trimmed by 8 bases and V by 0 bases; bases with no gene match: 5. The germline CDR1 and CDR2 sequences are SGHNT and YYREEE (reference sequence). The DNA for the CDR3 is TGTGCCAGCAGCTTGGCCCCGGGACAGGGGCATTCACCCCTCCACTTT. Encoded protein: CASSLAPGQGHSPLHF.

This clone has only one observation. The chain carries TRBV6-1 and TRBJ1-2; no definite D call. Trimming left V 3 bases short and J 5 bases short, with 7 bases between. The CDR3 runs to 12 residues. The germline CDR1 and CDR2 sequences are MNHNS and SASEGT. For the CDR3, the DNA is TGTGCCAGCAGTGACAGGCTTTATGGCTACACCTTC. It codes for CASSDRLYGYTF.

The chain is built from TRBV27 and TRBJ2-5, with no clear D. Deletions cut 5 bases from V and 0 bases from J, with 13 bases between. The CDR3 extends over 15 amino acids. Germline CDR1 reads MNHEY; CDR2 reads SMNVEV (reference sequence). DNA for the CDR3: TGTGCCAGCAGTCCCACCGGATCGTACCAAGAGACCCAGTACTTC. Its translation is CASSPTGSYQETQYF.

The chain recombines TRBV2 with TRBJ2-5; D gene uncertain. Trimming took 0 bases from V and 5 from J, leaving 13 bases between them. The CDR3 covers 15 residues. Germline CDR1 and CDR2: SNHLY and FYNNEI. CDR3 in amino acids: CASSEALLSRETQYF. CDR3 DNA sequence: TGTGCCAGCAGTGAAGCCTTACTATCGAGGGAGACCCAGTACTTC.

The rearrangement uses TRBV5-1 and TRBJ2-1; 8 bases align to TRBD2. Germline trimming cut 4 bases from V and 8 bases from J; bases unmatched to any gene: 11. The V gene's germline CDR1 is SGHRS and CDR2 YFSETQ. The CDR3 has 15 residues. The CDR3, as DNA: TGCGCCAGCAGCCAGGGGACTAGTGGGGAGGATGAGCAGTTCTTC. As protein: CASSQGTSGEDEQFF.

This clone appeared once. The chain employs TRBV15 and TRBJ2-1; maybe TRBD2 (6 bases). Germline V gene sequence: CDR1 LNHNV, CDR2 YYDKDF (reference sequence). V shed 5 bases and J shed 11 bases, with 19 bases lying between them. This CDR3 is built from 14 residues. CDR3 in amino acids: CATSRRRDTMKQFF. CDR3 nucleotides: TGTGCCACCAGCCGAAGGAGGGATACAATGAAGCAGTTCTTC. Looking up the rest from reference TRBV15 and TRBJ2-1 gives the full variable domain: DAMVIQNPRYQVTQFGKPVTLSCSQTLNHNVMYWYQQKSSQAPKLLFHYYDKDFNNEADTPDNFQSRRPNTSFCFLDIRSPGLGDTAMYLCATSRRRDTMKQFFGPGTRLTVL.

This chain links TRBV7-7 with TRBJ2-7; no clear D gene. The germline gives CDR1 SSHAT, CDR2 FNYEAQ (reference sequence). The CDR3 is made up of 13 amino acids. Trimming stripped 2 bases from V and 4 bases from J, with 9 bases between. CDR3 region: CASSLNPLYEQYF. CDR3 coding DNA: TGTGCCAGCAGCTTAAACCCGCTTTACGAGCAGTACTTC.

The rearrangement joins TRBV30 to TRBJ1-3; unclear D gene. Trimming removed 1 base from V and 3 bases from J, with 7 bases in between. Per the germline V gene, CDR1 is GTSNPN and CDR2 is SVGIG (reference sequence). CDR3 size: 13 residues. The CDR3 coding sequence is TGTGCCTGGAGTGGGACGCTTGGAAACACCATATATTTT. Its translation is CAWSGTLGNTIYF.

CDR3 nucleotides: TGTGCCAGCTCACCAAGCATCGGGATTGACTATGGCTACACCTTC. This sequence encodes CASSPSIGIDYGYTF. This chain connects TRBV18 to TRBJ1-2, with D uncertain. V was trimmed by 2 bases and J by 3 bases, leaving 13 bases between them. There are 15 residues in the CDR3. Germline V gene sequence: CDR1 KGHSH, CDR2 LQKENI.

This chain uses TRBV23-1 with TRBJ1-3; no clear D gene. TRBV23-1 falls under the ORF class, with uncertain function. The CDR3 length is 19 residues. Trimming took 6 bases from V and 0 from J, leaving 24 bases between them. The CDR3 nucleotides are TGCGCCAGCAGCCTAATACAACGTCTACTTACCCTCTCTGGAAACACCATATATTTT. Translated: CASSLIQRLLTLSGNTIYF.

V is TRBV3-1 (or the pseudogene TRBV3-2) and J is TRBJ2-2; 7 nucleotides agree with TRBD2. Germline-derived CDR1 and CDR2 are LGHDT and YNNKEL (reference sequence). The CDR3 consists of 17 residues. V trimming: 0 bases; J trimming: 2 bases; junction bases outside the gene matches: 6. CDR3: CASSQEILAVNTGELFF. In nucleotides, the CDR3 is TGTGCCAGCAGCCAAGAAATTCTAGCGGTAAACACCGGGGAGCTGTTTTTT.

The chain links TRBV2 to TRBJ2-5, with a tentative D call TRBD2 (5 bases). This CDR3 has 14 residues. Germline values: CDR1 SNHLY, CDR2 FYNNEI. Deletions cut 4 bases from V and 5 bases from J, with 14 bases between. This chain's CDR3 is CASSAGVEWETQYF. CDR3 coding DNA: TGTGCCAGCAGTGCCGGGGTAGAGTGGGAGACCCAGTACTTC.

The chain recombines TRBV27 with TRBJ2-3; TRBD2 aligns across 11 bases. The CDR3 is 17 amino acids. Germline V lookup: CDR1 MNHEY, CDR2 SMNVEV (reference sequence). V shed 2 bases and J 0 bases; nucleotides not matched to a gene: 4. The CDR3 protein is CASSLQLAGVSTDTQYF. The CDR3 coding sequence is TGTGCCAGCAGTTTACAACTAGCGGGAGTAAGCACAGATACGCAGTATTTT.

The rearrangement joins TRBV11-2 to TRBJ2-1; no definite D call. The CDR3 consists of 14 residues. Trimming removed 5 bases from V and 6 bases from J, with 14 bases in between. CDR1 is SGHAT, CDR2 FQNNGV, per germline. CDR3 region: CASSPGNRGNEQFF. DNA of the CDR3: TGTGCCAGCAGCCCCGGTAATAGAGGCAATGAGCAGTTCTTC.

V is TRBV30 and J is TRBJ2-7, with no clear D. CDR3 length: 14 amino acids. V was pared by 2 bases and J by 0 bases, with 11 bases between. CDR1 and CDR2 from the germline V gene are GTSNPN and SVGIG (reference sequence). The CDR3 here is CAWSLYQSSYEQYF. The DNA of the CDR3 is TGTGCCTGGAGTCTGTATCAGAGCTCCTACGAGCAGTACTTC. Full variable domain (rest looked up from reference TRBV30 and TRBJ2-7): SQTIHQWPATLVQPVGSPLSLECTVEGTSNPNLYWYRQAAGRGLQLLFYSVGIGQISSEVPQNLSASRPQDRQFILSSKKLLLSDSGFYLCAWSLYQSSYEQYFGPGTRLTVT.